This TCR beta chain was identified in a study of T-cell memory formation after mild COVID-19. Study-wide context: TCR clusters mostly belonged to single donors.

The CDR3 loop spans 14 amino acids. Deletions cut 0 bases from V and 6 bases from J, with 11 bases between. The germline gives CDR1 MGHRA, CDR2 YSYEKL. Study findings and constraints: Clonal second-wave expansions that peaked on day 37 had unconfirmed SARS-CoV-2 specificity. Clones contracting day 15 to 85 were balanced CD4/CD8; later expanders leaned CD4+.

Note on this clonotype: Its specificity is unknown.

TCR alpha and TCR beta cDNA libraries carrying sample barcodes and UMIs were produced by 5'RACE using constant-segment primers. A single record per CDR3 protein comes from TCRdb applying MiXCR to the 5' RACE reads. The sample lists tens of thousands of distinct CDR3 sequences, around 13% occurring once. The chain is built from TRBV4-1 and TRBJ1-2; the D is unclear. The TCR comes from a man younger than 30 who had mild COVID-19 (a few samples of this study predate the infection). Cell type and time point are not known. The specimen was PBMCs or a T cell subset sorted from them (not recorded which). CDR3 coding DNA: TGCGCCAGCAGCCAAGATGGTTCCCCCCATGGCTACACCTTC. The encoded protein is CASSQDGSPHGYTF.